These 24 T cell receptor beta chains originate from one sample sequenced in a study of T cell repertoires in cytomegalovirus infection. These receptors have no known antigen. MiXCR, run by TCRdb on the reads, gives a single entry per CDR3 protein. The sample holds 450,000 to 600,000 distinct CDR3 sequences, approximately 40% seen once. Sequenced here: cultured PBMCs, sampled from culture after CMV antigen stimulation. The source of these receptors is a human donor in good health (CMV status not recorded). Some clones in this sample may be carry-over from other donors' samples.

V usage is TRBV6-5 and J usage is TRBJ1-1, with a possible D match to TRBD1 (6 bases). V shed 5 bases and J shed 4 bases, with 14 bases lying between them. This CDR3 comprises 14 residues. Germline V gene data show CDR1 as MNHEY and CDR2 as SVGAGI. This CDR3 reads CASSRDTSGTEAFF. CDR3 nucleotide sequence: TGTGCCAGCAGTAGGGACACTTCGGGCACTGAAGCTTTCTTT.

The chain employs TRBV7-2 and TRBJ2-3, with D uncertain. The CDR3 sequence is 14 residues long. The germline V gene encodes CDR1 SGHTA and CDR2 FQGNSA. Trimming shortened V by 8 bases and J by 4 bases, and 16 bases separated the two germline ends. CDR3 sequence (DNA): TGTGCCAGCGGTCTCCAAGGGCAGGCAGATACGCAGTATTTT. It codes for CASGLQGQADTQYF.

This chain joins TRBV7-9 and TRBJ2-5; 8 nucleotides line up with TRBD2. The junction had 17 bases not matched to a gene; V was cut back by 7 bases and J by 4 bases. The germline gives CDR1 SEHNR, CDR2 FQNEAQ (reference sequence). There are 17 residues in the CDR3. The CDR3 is CASTDRPFGGAGETQYF. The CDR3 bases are TGTGCCAGCACCGACCGACCTTTCGGGGGGGCCGGAGAGACCCAGTACTTC.

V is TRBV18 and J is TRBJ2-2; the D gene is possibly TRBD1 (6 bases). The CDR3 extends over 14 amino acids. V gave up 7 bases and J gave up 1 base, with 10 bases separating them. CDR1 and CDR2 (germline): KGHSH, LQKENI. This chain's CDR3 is CASYRQENTGELFF. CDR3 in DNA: TGTGCCAGCTATCGACAGGAGAACACCGGGGAGCTGTTTTTT.

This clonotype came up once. This CDR3 is CASRPSLRYRDGVVEQFF. CDR3 nucleotide sequence: TGTGCCAGCAGACCATCCCTCCGTTACCGGGACGGAGTCGTAGAGCAGTTCTTC. The V call is TRBV12-3 or TRBV12-4, the J call TRBJ2-1; D tentatively fits TRBD1 or TRBD2 (5 bases each). The CDR3 consists of 18 residues. The germline V and J ends were trimmed by 6 bases and 10 bases, with 31 bases remaining between them.

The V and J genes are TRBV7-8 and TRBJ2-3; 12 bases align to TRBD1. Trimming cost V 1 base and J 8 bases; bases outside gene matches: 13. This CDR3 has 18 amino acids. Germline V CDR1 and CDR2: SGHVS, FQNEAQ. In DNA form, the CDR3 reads TGTGCCAGCAGCTTAGTTAGAGTTGGGGACAGGGGGCGCGGTACGCAGTATTTT. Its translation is CASSLVRVGDRGRGTQYF. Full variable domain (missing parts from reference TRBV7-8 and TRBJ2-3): GAGVSQSPRYKVAKRGQDVALRCDPISGHVSLFWYQQALGQGPEFLTYFQNEAQLDKSGLPSDRFFAERPEGSVSTLKIQRTQQEDSAVYLCASSLVRVGDRGRGTQYFGPGTRLTVL.

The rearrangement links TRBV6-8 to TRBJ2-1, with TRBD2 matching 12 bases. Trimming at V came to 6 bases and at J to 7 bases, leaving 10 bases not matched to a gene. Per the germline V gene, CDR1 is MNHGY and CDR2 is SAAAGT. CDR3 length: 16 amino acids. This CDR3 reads CASRNTGLAGLNEQFF. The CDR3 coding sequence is TGTGCCAGCAGAAACACGGGACTAGCGGGTTTAAATGAGCAGTTCTTC.

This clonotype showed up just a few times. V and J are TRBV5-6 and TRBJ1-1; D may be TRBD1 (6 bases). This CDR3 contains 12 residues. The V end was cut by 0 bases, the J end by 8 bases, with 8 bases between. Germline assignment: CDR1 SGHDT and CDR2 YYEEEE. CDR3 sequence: CASSLGGQEAFF. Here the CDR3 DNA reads TGTGCCAGCAGCTTGGGGGGACAAGAAGCTTTCTTT.

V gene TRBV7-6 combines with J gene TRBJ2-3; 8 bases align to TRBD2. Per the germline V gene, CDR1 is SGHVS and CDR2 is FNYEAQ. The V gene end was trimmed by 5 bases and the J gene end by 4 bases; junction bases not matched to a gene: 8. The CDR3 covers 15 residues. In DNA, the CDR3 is TGTGCCAGCAGCGTGGGGGCGGGGGGATCAGATACGCAGTATTTT. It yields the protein CASSVGAGGSDTQYF.

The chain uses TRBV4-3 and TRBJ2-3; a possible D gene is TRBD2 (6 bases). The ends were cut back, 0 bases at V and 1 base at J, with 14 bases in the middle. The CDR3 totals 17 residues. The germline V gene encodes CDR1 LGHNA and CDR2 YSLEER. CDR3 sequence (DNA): TGCGCCAGCAGCCAAGATTTCGGGGGAGTTGGCACAGATACGCAGTATTTT. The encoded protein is CASSQDFGGVGTDTQYF.

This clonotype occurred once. The CDR3 DNA follows: TGCGCCAGCAGCCAAGATCGGACCAATTCACCCCTCCACTTT. Residues: CASSQDRTNSPLHF. The genes are TRBV4-1 and TRBJ1-6; D unresolved. There are 14 residues in the CDR3. The germline gives CDR1 MGHRA, CDR2 YSYEKL. V was shortened by 0 bases and J by 7 bases, with 7 bases between the two germline ends.

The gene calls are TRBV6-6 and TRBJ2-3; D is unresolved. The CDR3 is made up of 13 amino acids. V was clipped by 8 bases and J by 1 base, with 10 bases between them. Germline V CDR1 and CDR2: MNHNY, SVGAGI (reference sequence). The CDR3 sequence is CASVGQGTDTQYF. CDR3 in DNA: TGTGCCAGCGTAGGCCAGGGCACAGATACGCAGTATTTT.

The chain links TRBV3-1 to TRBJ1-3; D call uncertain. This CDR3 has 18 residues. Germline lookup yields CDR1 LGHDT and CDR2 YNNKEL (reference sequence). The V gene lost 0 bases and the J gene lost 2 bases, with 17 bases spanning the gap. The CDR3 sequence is CASSQDPLAGATGNTIYF. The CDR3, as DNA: TGTGCCAGCAGCCAAGATCCACTTGCAGGCGCAACTGGAAACACCATATATTTT.

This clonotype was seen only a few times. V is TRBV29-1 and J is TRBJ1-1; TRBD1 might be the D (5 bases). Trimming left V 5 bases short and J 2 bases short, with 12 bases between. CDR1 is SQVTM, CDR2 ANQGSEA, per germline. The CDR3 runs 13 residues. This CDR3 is CSVLARVNTEAFF. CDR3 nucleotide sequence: TGCAGCGTTTTGGCCAGGGTTAACACTGAAGCTTTCTTT. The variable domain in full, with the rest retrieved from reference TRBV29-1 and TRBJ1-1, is SAVISQKPSRDICQRGTSLTIQCQVDSQVTMMFWYRQQPGQSLTLIATANQGSEATYESGFVIDKFPISRPNLTFSTLTVSNMSPEDSSIYLCSVLARVNTEAFFGQGTRLTVV.

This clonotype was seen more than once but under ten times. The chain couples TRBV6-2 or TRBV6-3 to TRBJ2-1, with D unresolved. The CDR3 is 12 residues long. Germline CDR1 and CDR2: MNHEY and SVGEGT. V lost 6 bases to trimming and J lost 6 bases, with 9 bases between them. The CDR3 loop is CASRSYLNEQFF. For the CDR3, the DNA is TGTGCCAGCAGAAGTTACCTCAATGAGCAGTTCTTC.

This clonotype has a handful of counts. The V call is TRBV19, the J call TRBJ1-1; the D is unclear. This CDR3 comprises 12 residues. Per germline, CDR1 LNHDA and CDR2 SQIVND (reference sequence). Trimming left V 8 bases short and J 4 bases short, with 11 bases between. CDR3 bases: TGTGCCAGTTGCGGCGTGGCCACTGAAGCTTTCTTT. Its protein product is CASCGVATEAFF.

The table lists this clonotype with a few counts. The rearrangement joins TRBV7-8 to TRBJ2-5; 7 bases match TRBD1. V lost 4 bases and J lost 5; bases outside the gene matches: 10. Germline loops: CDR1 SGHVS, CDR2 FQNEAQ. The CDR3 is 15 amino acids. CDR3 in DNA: TGTGCCAGCAGCTCTCAGGAGACAGGGTGGGAGACCCAGTACTTC. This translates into CASSSQETGWETQYF. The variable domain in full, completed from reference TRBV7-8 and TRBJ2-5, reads GAGVSQSPRYKVAKRGQDVALRCDPISGHVSLFWYQQALGQGPEFLTYFQNEAQLDKSGLPSDRFFAERPEGSVSTLKIQRTQQEDSAVYLCASSSQETGWETQYFGPGTRLLVL.

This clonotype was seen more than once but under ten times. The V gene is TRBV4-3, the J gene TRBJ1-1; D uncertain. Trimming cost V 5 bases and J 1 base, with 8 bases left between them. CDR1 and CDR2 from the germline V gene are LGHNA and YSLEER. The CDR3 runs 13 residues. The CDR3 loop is CASSGLGNTEAFF. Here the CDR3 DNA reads TGCGCCAGCAGCGGGCTTGGGAACACTGAAGCTTTCTTT.

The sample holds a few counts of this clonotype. The CDR3 DNA reads TGTGCCAGCAGGGGGGGGACAGCGAACACCGGGGAGCTGTTTTTT. Its protein is CASRGGTANTGELFF. The rearrangement links TRBV7-2 to TRBJ2-2, with D possibly being TRBD1 or TRBD2 (7 bases each). The V and J ends lost 6 bases and 0 bases respectively, with 11 bases between them. This CDR3 has 15 residues. Germline CDR1 and CDR2: SGHTA and FQGNSA.

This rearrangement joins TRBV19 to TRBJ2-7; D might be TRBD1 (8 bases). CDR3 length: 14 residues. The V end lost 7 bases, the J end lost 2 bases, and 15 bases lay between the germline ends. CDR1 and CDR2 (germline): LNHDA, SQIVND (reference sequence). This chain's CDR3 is CASTEQGGTYEQYF. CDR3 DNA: TGTGCCAGTACGGAACAGGGGGGGACCTACGAGCAGTACTTC.

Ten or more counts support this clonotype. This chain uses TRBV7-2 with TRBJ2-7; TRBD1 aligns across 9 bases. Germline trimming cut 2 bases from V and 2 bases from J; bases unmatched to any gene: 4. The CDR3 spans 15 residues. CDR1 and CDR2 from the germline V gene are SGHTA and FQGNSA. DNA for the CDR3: TGTGCCAGCAGCTTAAAGACAGGGGGTCCCTACGAGCAGTACTTC. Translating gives CASSLKTGGPYEQYF.

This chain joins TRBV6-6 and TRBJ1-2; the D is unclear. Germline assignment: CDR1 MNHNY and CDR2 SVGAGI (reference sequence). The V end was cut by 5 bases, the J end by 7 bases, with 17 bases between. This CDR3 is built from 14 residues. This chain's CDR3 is CASSPAVGSSGYTF. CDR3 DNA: TGTGCCAGCAGTCCCGCCGTGGGATCCTCTGGCTACACCTTC.

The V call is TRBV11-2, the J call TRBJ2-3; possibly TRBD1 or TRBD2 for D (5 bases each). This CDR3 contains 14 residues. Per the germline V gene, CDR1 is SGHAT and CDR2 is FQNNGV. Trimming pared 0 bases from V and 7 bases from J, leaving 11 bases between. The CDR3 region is CASSLDGADYTQYF. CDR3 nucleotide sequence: TGTGCCAGCAGCTTAGACGGGGCTGACTATACGCAGTATTTT.

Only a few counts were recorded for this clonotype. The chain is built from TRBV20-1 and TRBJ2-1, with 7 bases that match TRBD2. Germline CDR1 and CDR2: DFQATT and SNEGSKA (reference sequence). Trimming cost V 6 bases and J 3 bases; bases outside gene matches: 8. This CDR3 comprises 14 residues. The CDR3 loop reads CSATPGTNYNEQFF. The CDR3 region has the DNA TGCAGTGCAACTCCCGGGACTAACTACAATGAGCAGTTCTTC.